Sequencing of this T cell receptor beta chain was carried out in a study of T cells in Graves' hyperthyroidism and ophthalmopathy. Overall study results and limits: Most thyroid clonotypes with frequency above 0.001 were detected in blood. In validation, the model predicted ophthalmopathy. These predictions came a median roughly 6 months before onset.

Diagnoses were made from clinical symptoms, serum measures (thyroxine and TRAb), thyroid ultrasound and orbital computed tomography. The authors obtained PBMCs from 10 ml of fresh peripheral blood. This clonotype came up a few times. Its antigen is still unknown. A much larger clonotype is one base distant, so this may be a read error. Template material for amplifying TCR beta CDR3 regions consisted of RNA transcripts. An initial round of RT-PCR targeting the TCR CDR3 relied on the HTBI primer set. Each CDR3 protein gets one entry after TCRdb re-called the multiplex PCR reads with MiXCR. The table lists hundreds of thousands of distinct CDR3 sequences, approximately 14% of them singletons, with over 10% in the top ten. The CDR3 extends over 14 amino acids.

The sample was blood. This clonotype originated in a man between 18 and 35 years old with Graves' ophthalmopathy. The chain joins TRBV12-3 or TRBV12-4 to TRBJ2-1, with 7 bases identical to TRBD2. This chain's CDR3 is CASSLGGRGNEQLF. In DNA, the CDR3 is TGTGCCAGCAGTTTGGGCGGGAGAGGCAATGAGCAGCTCTTC.